A selection of T cell receptor beta chains follows, all from one sample in a study of blood T cell repertoires in COVID-19. TCRdb keeps only in-frame clones here, not all; method: immunoSEQ multiplex PCR. The sample carries some 150,000 clones, roughly 87% recorded once. The specimen sequenced was peripheral blood. Receptors were obtained from a woman aged 55-70 years with active or convalescent COVID-19. CDR3s include the opening cysteine and the closing phenylalanine or tryptophan. The D gene is left open where the match is weak. The size of a clone is reported for some rows only, either as once, few or many, or as a class for expanded clones.

>.|TRBJ1-1|TRBV6-4|.|16
TGTGCCAGCAGTGACATATCCAGGGTCGGCGGATCTGAAGCTTTCTTT
CASSDISRVGGSEAFF
>.|TRBJ2-5|TRBV6-6|TRBD1|14
TGTGCCAGCAGTCCCGGGACAGGGAGAGAGACCCAGTACTTC
CASSPGTGRETQYF
>once|TRBJ1-1|TRBV5-4|TRBD1|15
TGTGCCAGCAGCCTGGGGGGACAGGGGGCTAGTTCAGCTTTCTTT
CASSLGGQGASSAFF
>.|TRBJ2-5|TRBV6-5|.|14
TGTGCCAGCAGGCCGGACTCGTACCAAGAGACCCAGTACTTC
CASRPDSYQETQYF
>.|TRBJ2-3|TRBV29-1|.|13
TGCAGCGTTCTTGAGCGGAGCACAGATACGCAGTATTTT
CSVLERSTDTQYF
>.|TRBJ2-2|TRBV13|TRBD1|14
TGTGCCAGCAGACGGGACAGGGACACCGGGGAGCTGTTTTTT
CASRRDRDTGELFF
>.|TRBJ2-7|TRBV30|TRBD1|14
TGTGCCTGGTCCCGGGACAGGGGTAATTTCGAGCAGTACTTC
CAWSRDRGNFEQYF
>once|TRBJ2-1|TRBV5-1|TRBD2|15
TGCGCCAGCAGCTTAAATCGCGGGGGATACAATGAGCAGTTCTTC
CASSLNRGGYNEQFF
>.|TRBJ1-4|TRBV9|TRBD1|18
TGTGCCAGCAGCGTAGGAAGGGACAGGGAGACAACTAATGAAAAACTGTTTTTT
CASSVGRDRETTNEKLFF
>.|TRBJ1-2|TRBV14|TRBD1|14
TGTGCCAGCAGCCCACAGGGGGCTGTCTATGGCTACACCTTC
CASSPQGAVYGYTF
>.|TRBJ1-4|TRBV11-2|TRBD1|16
TGTGCCAGCAGGGGGACAGGGTCGTCAACTAATGAAAAACTGTTTTTT
CASRGTGSSTNEKLFF
>.|TRBJ2-3|TRBV19|TRBD1|16
TGTGCCAGTAGTTCAAGGGGACAGGGGGCGACAGATACGCAGTATTTT
CASSSRGQGATDTQYF
>.|TRBJ1-2|TRBV19|TRBD1|13
TGTGCCAGCCAGGGGGTTCCTAACTATGGCTACACCTTC
CASQGVPNYGYTF
>.|TRBJ2-7|TRBV12-5|TRBD1|17
TGTGCTAGTGGTTTGGCCCCGGGACAGGGACTATTCTACGAGCAGTACTTC
CASGLAPGQGLFYEQYF
>.|TRBJ1-5|TRBV18|TRBD1|19
TGTGCCAGCTCACCGCCTCGGACAGGGGGGGTCCATAGCAATCAGCCCCAGCATTTT
CASSPPRTGGVHSNQPQHF
>.|TRBJ1-5|TRBV7-8|TRBD1|17
TGTGCCAGCAGCCCAGGGGGACAGGGGGCGCGAAATCAGCCCCAGCATTTT
CASSPGGQGARNQPQHF
>few|TRBJ2-1|TRBV6-2/TRBV6-3|TRBD1|17
TGTGCCAGCAGTTTCGTCCTCCGAGACAGGGCTAACAATGAGCAGTTCTTC
CASSFVLRDRANNEQFF
>.|TRBJ1-1|TRBV7-9|TRBD1|13
TGTGCCAGCAGCTTAGAGGGGGCCAGTGAAGCTTTCTTT
CASSLEGASEAFF
>.|TRBJ1-2|TRBV5-7|TRBD1|15
TGTGCCAGCAGCCGAGGGGGCGAGGTGGGCTATGGCTACACCTTC
CASSRGGEVGYGYTF
>.|TRBJ1-1|TRBV6-1|TRBD1|15
TGTGCCACCCTAAGTAGTGACAGGGGAGGCACTGAAGCTTTCTTT
CATLSSDRGGTEAFF
>.|TRBJ1-2|TRBV7-8|.|16
TGTGCCAGCAGCTTAGAAGGTGGGGGGAGATACTATGGCTACACCTTC
CASSLEGGGRYYGYTF
>.|TRBJ1-2|TRBV5-1|.|14
TGCGCCAGCAGCCCGGGGGGAGATAACTATGGCTACACCTTC
CASSPGGDNYGYTF
>.|TRBJ2-1|TRBV5-1|.|14
TGCGCCAGCAGCTTAGCGGACTCCAACAATGAGCAGTTCTTC
CASSLADSNNEQFF
>.|TRBJ1-1|TRBV5-5|.|13
TGTGCCAGCAGTATGCGGGTCGGAACTGAAGCTTTCTTT
CASSMRVGTEAFF
>.|TRBJ2-1|TRBV11-2|TRBD2|14
TGTGCCAGCAGCTCCAGACTAGCCCGCAATGAGCAGTTCTTC
CASSSRLARNEQFF
>.|TRBJ1-1|TRBV13|.|15
TGTGCCAGCAGCCAGACTCGACCAGAGACTGCTGAAGCTTTCTTT
CASSQTRPETAEAFF
>many|TRBJ1-3|TRBV7-9|.|14
TGTGCCGGTGGGACTTCCCACTCTGGAAACACCATATATTTT
CAGGTSHSGNTIYF
>.|TRBJ1-6|TRBV18|.|18
TGTGCCAGCTCAATGTCTTCGGGGAGTCGTATCTACAATTCACCCCTCCACTTT
CASSMSSGSRIYNSPLHF
>.|TRBJ2-7|TRBV7-2|TRBD1|14
TGTGCCAGCAGCTTGGGGGACAGCTCCTACGAGCAGTACTTC
CASSLGDSSYEQYF
>.|TRBJ2-1|TRBV21-1|.|19
TGTGCCAGCAGCAAAATGGCCCCTTGTCTAGCGGGGGATTACAATGAGCAGTTCTTC
CASSKMAPCLAGDYNEQFF
>.|TRBJ2-5|TRBV7-8|TRBD2|15
TGTGCCAGCAGCGACTTAGCGGGGGCCAGGGAGACCCAGTACTTC
CASSDLAGARETQYF
>once|TRBJ2-2|TRBV19|TRBD1|15
TGTGCCAGTAGTCCAGGACAGGGCTACACCGGGGAGCTGTTTTTT
CASSPGQGYTGELFF
>.|TRBJ1-1|TRBV19|.|13
TGTGCCAGTAGTATTCGCGGGAGCACTGAAGCTTTCTTT
CASSIRGSTEAFF
>.|TRBJ2-5|TRBV6-5|.|13
TGTGCCAGCAGGGGCGCGGGCCAAGAGACCCAGTACTTC
CASRGAGQETQYF
>.|TRBJ1-3|TRBV19|TRBD1|14
TGTGCCAGCCAGGGGGCGGTGGTTGGAAACACCATATATTTT
CASQGAVVGNTIYF
>.|TRBJ2-1|TRBV7-2|TRBD2|18
TGTGCCAGCAGCTTACGCGGGACTAGCGGTTCCTCCTACAATGAGCAGTTCTTC
CASSLRGTSGSSYNEQFF
>.|TRBJ1-2|TRBV7-2|TRBD1|13
TGTGCCAGCAGCGTTGGACAGGACTATGGCTACACCTTC
CASSVGQDYGYTF
>.|TRBJ1-5|TRBV6-1|.|16
TGTGCCAGCAGTGAAGAGGCAGGGTGGGGCAATCAGCCCCAGCATTTT
CASSEEAGWGNQPQHF
>.|TRBJ2-7|TRBV18|TRBD1|14
TGTGCCAGCTCACCCGGGACAGAGGCCTACGAGCAGTACTTC
CASSPGTEAYEQYF
>.|TRBJ1-1|TRBV11-2|TRBD1|15
TGTGCCAGCAGCTTCAGGACAGGGGGCCGCACTGAAGCTTTCTTT
CASSFRTGGRTEAFF
>.|TRBJ1-6|TRBV4-1|TRBD1|16
TGCGCCAGCAGCCAAGAGGGGACAGGGGCAGGATCACCCCTCCACTTT
CASSQEGTGAGSPLHF
>.|TRBJ2-1|TRBV7-2|.|14
TGTGCCAGCAGCCCGCGCGGGGCAAACAATGAGCAGTTCTTC
CASSPRGANNEQFF
>.|TRBJ1-2|TRBV7-9|.|11
TGTGCCAGCAGCCTCCACTATGGCTACACCTTC
CASSLHYGYTF
>.|TRBJ1-2|TRBV12-3/TRBV12-4|.|13
TGTGCCAGCAGCTCGAACAGGGTTAGTGGCTACACCTTC
CASSSNRVSGYTF
>.|TRBJ1-6|TRBV6-2/TRBV6-3|.|13
TGTGCCAGCAGTCCCCTAGACTTTTCACCCCTCCACTTT
CASSPLDFSPLHF
>.|TRBJ1-3|TRBV7-2|.|15
TGTGCCAGCAGCCCCGCCCAGGGGCAGGGAAACACCATATATTTT
CASSPAQGQGNTIYF
>.|TRBJ2-3|TRBV11-2|.|12
TGTGCCAGCAGCCGTCCCGCAGATACGCAGTATTTT
CASSRPADTQYF
>once|TRBJ1-6|TRBV14|TRBD1|15
TGTGCCAGCAGCGAACAGGGGGCCATAAATTCACCCCTCCACTTT
CASSEQGAINSPLHF
>.|TRBJ1-5|TRBV10-2|.|14
TGCGCCAGCTCTACCTGGGGCAGCGAACAGCCCCAGCATTTT
CASSTWGSEQPQHF
>once|TRBJ1-2|TRBV9|TRBD1|13
TGTGCCAGCAGCGTCACAGGGGCGGAAGGCTACACCTTC
CASSVTGAEGYTF